The 31 T cell receptor beta chains below were found in one sample sequenced in a study of blood T cells in healthy people across ages. Primed by a sample-barcoded 5' primer and a J-beta primer mix, a second PCR proceeded for about 7 to 12 cycles. Each CDR3 protein gets one entry after TCRdb re-called the 5' RACE reads with MiXCR. Of approximately 830,000 distinct CDR3 sequences listed, about 59% were seen once; the top ten hold around a quarter. The sequencing input was blood. The receptors here all came from a man aged 25-45 years in good health.

The rearrangement links TRBV2 to TRBJ2-5; D ambiguous. Trimming shortened V by 3 bases and J by 4 bases, and 6 bases separated the two germline ends. CDR3 length equals 12 residues. Germline CDR1 is SNHLY and CDR2 is FYNNEI. This CDR3 is CASSDRLETQYF. The CDR3 DNA follows: TGTGCCAGCAGTGACAGACTAGAGACCCAGTACTTC.

The chain is built from TRBV29-1 and TRBJ2-7; D might be TRBD2 (5 bases). V lost 3 bases, J lost 2 bases, and 11 bases lay in between. CDR1 and CDR2 (germline): SQVTM, ANQGSEA. The CDR3 is 13 amino acids. The DNA for the CDR3 is TGCAGCGTTGAGGCGGAGACTACCTACGAGCAGTACTTC. Translated, it gives CSVEAETTYEQYF.

This clonotype was recorded only once. The genes are TRBV12-3 or TRBV12-4 and TRBJ2-5; possible D gene TRBD1, 7 bases. Trimming took 4 bases from V and 3 from J, leaving 12 bases between them. There are 14 residues in the CDR3. CDR3 loop: CASSSGGREETQYF. DNA for the CDR3: TGTGCCAGCAGTTCAGGGGGGCGGGAAGAGACCCAGTACTTC.

Comment on this clonotype: It may be a read error: a sequence one base away is much more abundant. This sequence joins TRBV7-2 and TRBJ2-3, with D possibly matching TRBD1 (6 bases). This CDR3 has 12 amino acids. Germline V CDR1 and CDR2: SGHTA, FQGNSA. In nucleotides, the CDR3 is TGTGTCAGCAGGGGCCCTTCAGATACGCAGTATTTT. This translates into CVSRGPSDTQYF.

As concerns this clonotype: At one end, the junction sequence differs from germline, possibly due to a read error. This chain uses TRBV5-1 with TRBJ2-1, with TRBD2 matching 7 bases. Germline V gene lookup returns CDR1 SGHRS and CDR2 YFSETQ. The CDR3 is 15 amino acids. The CDR3 nucleotides are TGCGCCAGCGGCTTGCGCTTTCGCGGGGGAGATGAGCAGTTCTTC. Residues: CASGLRFRGGDEQFF.

The chain uses TRBV7-9 and TRBJ1-6; D is ambiguous. Looked up from germline, CDR1 is SEHNR and CDR2 is FQNEAQ (reference sequence). This CDR3 has 11 residues. V was trimmed by 2 bases and J by 10 bases, leaving 3 bases between them. The CDR3 spells CASSLTSPLHF. The CDR3 bases are TGTGCCAGCAGCTTAACCTCACCCCTCCACTTT.

The chain joins TRBV7-7 to TRBJ2-1; D gene unclear. Germline values: CDR1 SSHAT, CDR2 FNYEAQ (reference sequence). The CDR3 totals 13 residues. The V gene lost 4 bases and the J gene lost 5 bases, with 9 bases spanning the gap. The CDR3 is CASSSAQNNEQFF. DNA of the CDR3: TGTGCCAGCAGCTCCGCCCAAAACAATGAGCAGTTCTTC.

The chain joins TRBV12-3 or TRBV12-4 to TRBJ1-6; possible D gene TRBD1, 6 bases. Between the trimmed V and J ends, which lost 7 bases and 10 bases, there was a span of 14 bases. The CDR3 sequence is 13 residues long. The CDR3 DNA reads TGTGCCAGCACTCTTACAGGGAACTCACCCCTCCACTTT. Translated: CASTLTGNSPLHF.

The genes are TRBV11-2 and TRBJ2-1; 12 bases are a match to TRBD2. Germline V gives CDR1 SGHAT, CDR2 FQNNGV. Germline trimming cut 10 bases from V and 6 bases from J; bases unmatched to any gene: 7. The CDR3 extends over 14 amino acids. CDR3: CAISGLAGVNEQFF. For the CDR3, the DNA is TGTGCCATCTCGGGACTAGCGGGTGTCAATGAGCAGTTCTTC.

This clonotype appeared once. The chain is built from TRBV20-1 and TRBJ2-1; 8 nucleotides match TRBD1. The end of the DNA is better explained by TRBJ2-7, so the J call may be wrong. The CDR3 has 12 amino acids. The V gene's germline CDR1 is DFQATT and CDR2 SNEGSKA (reference sequence). The chain's CDR3 is CSGGQAWNEQYF. Here the CDR3 DNA reads TGCAGTGGGGGACAGGCCTGGAACGAGCAGTACTTC.

The V gene is TRBV12-3 or TRBV12-4, the J gene TRBJ2-7; TRBD1 is a possible D gene (6 bases). The CDR3 covers 15 residues. Between the trimmed V and J ends, which lost 3 bases and 4 bases, there was a span of 16 bases. In nucleotides, the CDR3 is TGTGCCAGCAGTTTGGATCAGACCAGGGGTTACGAGCAGTACTTC. Protein: CASSLDQTRGYEQYF.

The chain combines TRBV7-9 with TRBJ2-7; the match to TRBD1 covers 8 bases. After removal of 5 bases from V and 1 base from J, the junction contained 7 bases not matched to a gene. This CDR3 has 15 residues. Germline-derived CDR1 and CDR2 are SEHNR and FQNEAQ (reference sequence). The CDR3 protein is CASSAYGDRSYEQYF. DNA of the CDR3: TGTGCCAGCAGCGCGTACGGGGACAGGTCCTACGAGCAGTACTTC.

This chain uses TRBV5-1 with TRBJ2-1, with 10 bases matching TRBD2. Germline V lookup: CDR1 SGHRS, CDR2 YFSETQ. The CDR3 is 19 residues long. The ends lost 2 bases at V and 0 bases at J; junction bases unmatched: 11. The chain's CDR3 is CASSFYPGLATSSYNEQFF. For the CDR3, the DNA is TGCGCCAGCAGCTTTTACCCGGGACTAGCGACCAGCTCCTACAATGAGCAGTTCTTC.

This chain uses TRBV20-1 with TRBJ2-7, with TRBD2 matching over 10 bases. Germline V gives CDR1 DFQATT, CDR2 SNEGSKA (reference sequence). V shed 3 bases, J shed 2 bases, and the junction held 7 bases outside the gene matches. The CDR3 loop spans 15 amino acids. CDR3 amino acids: CSARGQAGGTYEQYF. The DNA for the CDR3 is TGCAGTGCTAGGGGACAAGCGGGGGGGACCTACGAGCAGTACTTC.

The V call is TRBV27, the J call TRBJ2-5; 7 bases map to TRBD1. The assigned J gene may be wrong: the sequence end matches TRBJ2-7 better. CDR3 length: 13 amino acids. Germline V gene lookup returns CDR1 MNHEY and CDR2 SMNVEV (reference sequence). CDR3 coding DNA: TGTGCCAGCAGTAGAGGACAGGTAGGCGAGCAGTACTTC. It is translated as CASSRGQVGEQYF.

The chain has TRBV5-1 and TRBJ1-5, with a possible D match to TRBD1 (6 bases). This CDR3 region has 15 residues. Trimming left V 4 bases short and J 5 bases short, with 16 bases between. From germline, CDR1 is SGHRS and CDR2 YFSETQ. The CDR3, as DNA: TGCGCCAGCAGCCTGGAAGGGGACACCGATCAGCCCCAGCATTTT. The encoded protein is CASSLEGDTDQPQHF. The variable domain in full, completed from reference TRBV5-1 and TRBJ1-5, reads KAGVTQTPRYLIKTRGQQVTLSCSPISGHRSVSWYQQTPGQGLQFLFEYFSETQRNKGNFPGRFSGRQFSNSRSEMNVSTLELGDSALYLCASSLEGDTDQPQHFGDGTRLSIL.

The rearrangement joins TRBV7-2 to TRBJ1-6; 9 positions agree with TRBD1. The germline CDR1 and CDR2 sequences are SGHTA and FQGNSA. The CDR3 covers 18 residues. The V gene end was trimmed by 2 bases and the J gene end by 2 bases; junction bases not matched to a gene: 7. The CDR3 loop is CASSLIPQGAAYNSPLHF. Here the CDR3 DNA reads TGTGCCAGCAGCTTAATCCCACAGGGGGCCGCCTATAATTCACCCCTCCACTTT.

The chain carries TRBV29-1 and TRBJ1-4; tentative D call: TRBD1 (6 bases). V lost 7 bases and J 8 bases, leaving 17 bases between the germline ends. In germline, CDR1 is SQVTM, CDR2 ANQGSEA. The CDR3 consists of 13 residues. CDR3 sequence (DNA): TGCAGCGCGACGGACAGCGTAAAAGAAAAACTGTTTTTT. This translates into CSATDSVKEKLFF.

This clonotype was observed a handful of times. This chain uses TRBV12-3 or TRBV12-4 with TRBJ1-2, with 10 bases that match TRBD1. V trimming: 5 bases; J trimming: 4 bases; junction bases outside the gene matches: 4. CDR3 size: 14 residues. In nucleotides, the CDR3 is TGTGCCAGCAGTCGGGACAGGGGTACCTATGGCTACACCTTC. The encoded protein is CASSRDRGTYGYTF.

The rearrangement links TRBV12-3 or TRBV12-4 to TRBJ1-4; D remains ambiguous. V lost 5 bases and J lost 5, with 21 bases in between. The CDR3 contains 17 residues. CDR3 in DNA: TGTGCCAGCAGTCCCCGTCTTGGCACTTTATACAATGAAAAACTGTTTTTT. Protein: CASSPRLGTLYNEKLFF.

This chain connects TRBV20-1 to TRBJ2-3, with D perhaps matching TRBD2 (8 bases). The CDR3 is 14 residues long. Per germline, CDR1 DFQATT and CDR2 SNEGSKA (reference sequence). Trimming took off 8 bases at V and 3 bases at J, with 18 bases between the two ends. The CDR3 protein is CSLKGAGGTDTQYF. The CDR3 DNA sequence: TGCAGTCTAAAGGGGGCGGGGGGAACAGATACGCAGTATTTT.

The chain's CDR3 is CASSFAGQQETQYF. The CDR3 coding sequence is TGTGCCAGCAGCTTTGCCGGGCAGCAAGAGACCCAGTACTTC. The chain links TRBV12-3 or TRBV12-4 to TRBJ2-5; D not resolved. V dropped 6 bases and J dropped 2 bases, with 13 bases sitting between them. The CDR3 totals 14 residues.

This chain uses TRBV9 with TRBJ2-5; 10 nucleotides match TRBD2. The ends lost 2 bases at V and 4 bases at J; junction bases unmatched: 8. The germline gives CDR1 SGDLS, CDR2 YYNGEE. The CDR3 spans 16 residues. The CDR3 sequence is CASSVGTSGVRETQYF. The CDR3 DNA follows: TGTGCCAGCAGCGTGGGAACTAGCGGGGTCCGAGAGACCCAGTACTTC.

The V gene is TRBV28, the J gene TRBJ2-1; TRBD1 might be the D (5 bases). Looked up from germline, CDR1 is MDHEN and CDR2 is SYDVKM. This CDR3 is 14 amino acids long. V was trimmed by 7 bases and J by 0 bases, leaving 10 bases between them. The CDR3, as DNA: TGTGCCAGCACGTCAGGGATCTCCTACAATGAGCAGTTCTTC. Its translation: CASTSGISYNEQFF. Full variable domain (outside the CDR3, taken from reference TRBV28 and TRBJ2-1): DVKVTQSSRYLVKRTGEKVFLECVQDMDHENMFWYRQDPGLGLRLIYFSYDVKMKEKGDIPEGYSVSREKKERFSLILESASTNQTSMYLCASTSGISYNEQFFGPGTRLTVL.

Relative to its sample, this clonotype is medium-sized. The CDR3: CASRRGGLTYNEQFF. The CDR3 coding sequence is TGTGCCAGCCGGAGGGGGGGCCTCACCTACAATGAGCAGTTCTTC. The chain recombines TRBV27 with TRBJ2-1; D might be TRBD2 (7 bases). This CDR3 spans 15 amino acids. Between the trimmed V and J ends, which lost 8 bases and 2 bases, there was a span of 16 bases. The V gene's germline CDR1 is MNHEY and CDR2 SMNVEV (reference sequence).

This clonotype came up once. The chain is built from TRBV4-1 and TRBJ2-7; 9 nucleotides match TRBD1. Trimming removed 2 bases from V and 3 bases from J; junction bases left unmatched: 8. This CDR3 is built from 16 residues. Germline loops: CDR1 MGHRA, CDR2 YSYEKL. CDR3 in DNA: TGCGCCAGCAGCCAATTACAGGGGGCGCTAGGCTACGAGCAGTACTTC. This encodes CASSQLQGALGYEQYF.

The rearrangement joins TRBV2 to TRBJ2-1, with D maybe TRBD1 (6 bases). Per germline, CDR1 SNHLY and CDR2 FYNNEI. V was clipped by 11 bases and J by 7 bases, with 24 bases between them. This CDR3 is built from 15 residues. The CDR3 DNA is TGTGCCGGCACAGGGCTACCCACCCCTGGGAATGAGCAGTTCTTC. It codes for CAGTGLPTPGNEQFF.

V gene TRBV4-3 combines with J gene TRBJ1-2; D is uncertain. Per the germline V gene, CDR1 is LGHNA and CDR2 is YSLEER. The V end was cut by 0 bases, the J end by 0 bases, with 14 bases between. This CDR3 is 17 amino acids long. Written as DNA, the CDR3 is TGCGCCAGCAGCCAAGATAGCCTCGGGTCAGCTAACTATGGCTACACCTTC. As protein: CASSQDSLGSANYGYTF.

V and J are TRBV9 and TRBJ2-7; possibly TRBD1 or TRBD2 for D (5 bases each). Germline CDR1 SGDLS, CDR2 YYNGEE. Trimming took 0 bases from V and 2 from J, leaving 12 bases between them. This CDR3 has 15 amino acids. The CDR3 DNA reads as TGTGCCAGCAGCGTAGAAGGAGTGGGGGCCTACGAGCAGTACTTC. It encodes CASSVEGVGAYEQYF. Complete variable domain (other parts from reference TRBV9 and TRBJ2-7): DSGVTQTPKHLITATGQRVTLRCSPRSGDLSVYWYQQSLDQGLQFLIQYYNGEERAKGNILERFSAQQFPDLHSELNLSSLELGDSALYFCASSVEGVGAYEQYFGPGTRLTVT.

This chain links TRBV29-1 with TRBJ2-6; possible D gene TRBD2, 6 bases. The CDR3 runs to 15 residues. Germline V gene lookup returns CDR1 SQVTM and CDR2 ANQGSEA. The CDR3: CRALLTAGWANVLTF. Written as DNA, the CDR3 is TGCCGCGCATTACTTACAGCGGGCTGGGCCAACGTCCTGACTTTC. Full variable domain (missing parts from reference TRBV29-1 and TRBJ2-6): SAVISQKPSRDICQRGTSLTIQCQVDSQVTMMFWYRQQPGQSLTLIATANQGSEATYESGFVIDKFPISRPNLTFSTLTVSNMSPEDSSIYLCRALLTAGWANVLTFGAGSRLTVL.

In its sample, this clonotype was seen once. This chain connects TRBV6-1 to TRBJ2-5; D may be TRBD1 (6 bases). V was clipped by 6 bases and J by 3 bases, with 17 bases between them. CDR1 is MNHNS and CDR2 is SASEGT in the germline V gene. CDR3 length: 15 amino acids. This CDR3 reads CASSRVPGHEETQYF. CDR3 in DNA: TGTGCCAGCAGCAGAGTACCGGGACACGAAGAGACCCAGTACTTC.